A single sample is the source of the 10 T cell receptor beta chains below, sequenced in a study of cytomegalovirus exposure and HLA in healthy donors. The PCR made use of 60 Vbeta and 13 Jbeta primers. Sequenced by immunoSEQ multiplex PCR; TCRdb stores in-frame clones only, minus some. The sample lists about 160,000 clones; roughly 78% were seen once. The sequencing input was PBMCs. The receptors stem from a woman aged 40 to 50 in good health and CMV-seronegative.

The V and J genes are TRBV7-2 and TRBJ2-3; 8 positions match TRBD1. The J segment lost 6 bases and the V segment lost 3 bases, leaving 5 bases of the junction unmatched. The germline CDR1 and CDR2 sequences are SGHTA and FQGNSA. CDR3 length: 14 residues. The CDR3 is CASSLDRDWDTQYF. The CDR3 nucleotides read TGTGCCAGCAGCTTGGACAGGGATTGGGATACGCAGTATTTT. Filled out from reference TRBV7-2 and TRBJ2-3, the complete variable domain reads GAGVSQSPSNKVTEKGKDVELRCDPISGHTALYWYRQSLGQGLEFLIYFQGNSAPDKSGLPSDRFSAERTGGSVSTLTIQRTQQEDSAVYLCASSLDRDWDTQYFGPGTRLTVL.

The chain combines TRBV19 with TRBJ2-7; TRBD1 agrees at 9 bases. Unmatched junction bases numbered 4, after V lost 6 bases and J lost 4 bases. This CDR3 has 13 residues. Germline V CDR1 and CDR2: LNHDA, SQIVND (reference sequence). CDR3 sequence: CASRDRGVYEQYF. CDR3 bases: TGTGCCAGTAGGGACAGGGGAGTTTACGAGCAGTACTTC.

DNA of the CDR3: TGCGCCAGCAGCTTGGCTTCCGCGGAAAAACTGTTTTTT. Protein sequence: CASSLASAEKLFF. The chain carries TRBV5-1 and TRBJ1-4; D is uncertain. Germline V lookup: CDR1 SGHRS, CDR2 YFSETQ. CDR3 length equals 13 residues. V lost 0 bases, J lost 8 bases, and 8 bases lay in between.

This clone was detected only a few times. The gene calls are TRBV4-2 and TRBJ2-3, with D perhaps matching TRBD2 (6 bases). V dropped 1 base and J dropped 1 base, with 9 bases sitting between them. Germline V gives CDR1 LGHNA, CDR2 YNFKEQ. There are 15 residues in the CDR3. CDR3 DNA sequence: TGTGCCAGCAGCCAAGTAGCGGCGGGCACAGATACGCAGTATTTT. This sequence encodes CASSQVAAGTDTQYF.

The rearrangement links TRBV23-1 to TRBJ2-5, with D possibly being TRBD1 (6 bases). The J call may be wrong; the DNA end is better matched by TRBJ2-7. TRBV23-1 is an ORF, and what it does is uncertain. CDR3 length equals 14 residues. DNA of the CDR3: TGCGCCAGCAGTCAGAATTCGTCAGGGGACGAGCAGTACTTC. Translating it yields CASSQNSSGDEQYF.

J is TRBJ1-1 and V is TRBV6-5; D gene uncertain. Germline V gene sequence: CDR1 MNHEY, CDR2 SVGAGI. The length of the CDR3 is 15 residues. Trimming removed 4 bases at V and 0 bases at J, with 12 bases between. In nucleotides, the CDR3 is TGTGCCAGCAGTTCCCCCGCGAAAGTGAACACTGAAGCTTTCTTT. Protein: CASSSPAKVNTEAFF.

This clone was detected a few times. V gene TRBV27 combines with J gene TRBJ2-7; weak D call: TRBD1 (5 bases). Germline-derived CDR1 and CDR2 are MNHEY and SMNVEV (reference sequence). The length of the CDR3 is 14 residues. Trimming left V 2 bases short and J 3 bases short, with 11 bases between. In nucleotides, the CDR3 is TGTGCCAGCAGTTTAGGGGCTGAAAACTACGAGCAGTACTTC. Protein product: CASSLGAENYEQYF.

Comment on this clone: Germline is not matched at one junction end, which may reflect a read error. The identical CDR3 is also encoded by other nucleotide sequences in the sample. The chain recombines TRBV7-3 with TRBJ1-2; possible D gene TRBD1, 6 bases. CDR3 length: 13 residues. Germline assignment: CDR1 SGHTA and CDR2 FQGTGA. The CDR3 region has the DNA TGTGCCAGCAGCCCGCAGGGGTACGGTGGCTATACCTTC. Its protein product is CASSPQGYGGYTF.

This chain connects TRBV11-2 to TRBJ1-2; no definite D call. This CDR3 contains 12 residues. The germline V gene encodes CDR1 SGHAT and CDR2 FQNNGV. The germline V and J ends were trimmed by 5 bases and 5 bases, with 9 bases remaining between them. CDR3 in amino acids: CASSQTLYGYTF. The CDR3 DNA follows: TGTGCCAGCAGCCAGACTCTTTATGGCTACACCTTC.

The chain has TRBV18 and TRBJ1-2; the match to TRBD1 covers 8 bases. Germline values: CDR1 KGHSH, CDR2 LQKENI. The CDR3 is made up of 13 amino acids. The ends lost 4 bases at V and 8 bases at J; junction bases unmatched: 6. CDR3 in DNA: TGTGCCAGCTCACTACCACAGGGGGACGGCTACACCTTC. Translation: CASSLPQGDGYTF.